The 3 T cell receptor beta chains given below trace back to one sample, sequenced in a study of blood T cell repertoires in COVID-19. TCRdb keeps only in-frame clones here, not all; method: immunoSEQ multiplex PCR. Of 150,000 to 200,000 clones detected, about nine tenths appear once; the ten largest clones hold about 1.9%. Sequencing was performed on peripheral blood. All receptors come from a man between 18 and 29 years old who had recovered from COVID-19.

The chain links TRBV10-1 to TRBJ2-4; 13 bases are shared with TRBD2. After removal of 4 bases from V and 8 bases from J, the junction contained 8 bases not matched to a gene. Looked up from germline, CDR1 is WNHNN and CDR2 is SYGVQD (reference sequence). The CDR3 has 16 amino acids. The CDR3 here is CASSAGTSGAMDIQYF. CDR3 DNA: TGCGCCAGCAGTGCCGGGACTAGCGGGGCCATGGACATTCAGTACTTC.

The V gene is TRBV7-9, the J gene TRBJ2-7, with 8 bases fitting TRBD2. V was pared by 6 bases and J by 3 bases, with 13 bases of the junction left unmatched. This CDR3 region has 16 residues. Germline CDR1 and CDR2: SEHNR and FQNEAQ (reference sequence). CDR3 region: CASSTSGGSLSYEQYF. In nucleotides, the CDR3 is TGTGCCAGCAGTACTAGCGGCGGGAGTTTGAGCTACGAGCAGTACTTC.

The table lists this clone with a few counts. The V gene is TRBV28, the J gene TRBJ2-3; 11 bases are shared with TRBD2. CDR3 size: 16 residues. The J segment lost 2 bases and the V segment lost 5 bases, leaving 6 bases of the junction unmatched. The germline V gene has CDR1 MDHEN and CDR2 SYDVKM. CDR3 DNA sequence: TGTGCCAGCAGTATCGCGACTAGCGGGACCACAGATACGCAGTATTTT. This codes for CASSIATSGTTDTQYF.